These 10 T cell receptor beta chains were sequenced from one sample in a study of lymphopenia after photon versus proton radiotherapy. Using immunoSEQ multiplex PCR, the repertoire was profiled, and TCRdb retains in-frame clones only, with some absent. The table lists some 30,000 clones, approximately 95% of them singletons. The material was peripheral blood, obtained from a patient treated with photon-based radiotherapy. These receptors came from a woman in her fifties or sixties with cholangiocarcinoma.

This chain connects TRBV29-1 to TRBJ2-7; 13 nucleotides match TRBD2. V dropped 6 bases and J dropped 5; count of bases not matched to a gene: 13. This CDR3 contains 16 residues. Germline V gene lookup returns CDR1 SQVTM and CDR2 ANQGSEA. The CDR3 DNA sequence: TGCAGCGTCAGTCCCGGGACTAGCGGGGCGGCCCACGAGCAGTACTTC. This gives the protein CSVSPGTSGAAHEQYF.

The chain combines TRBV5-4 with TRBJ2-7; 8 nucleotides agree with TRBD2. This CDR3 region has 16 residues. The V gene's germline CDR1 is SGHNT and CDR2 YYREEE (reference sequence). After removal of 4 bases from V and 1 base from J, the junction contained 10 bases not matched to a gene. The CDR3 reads CASSARLASGSYEQYF. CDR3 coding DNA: TGTGCCAGCAGCGCCCGACTAGCGTCAGGGTCCTACGAGCAGTACTTC. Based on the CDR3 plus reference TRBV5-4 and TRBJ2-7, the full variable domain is ETGVTQSPTHLIKTRGQQVTLRCSSQSGHNTVSWYQQALGQGPQFIFQYYREEENGRGNFPPRFSGLQFPNYSSELNVNALELDDSALYLCASSARLASGSYEQYFGPGTRLTVT.

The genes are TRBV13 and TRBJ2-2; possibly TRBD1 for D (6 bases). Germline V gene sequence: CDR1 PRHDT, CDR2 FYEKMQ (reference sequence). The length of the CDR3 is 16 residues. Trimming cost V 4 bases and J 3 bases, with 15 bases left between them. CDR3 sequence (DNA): TGTGCCAGCAGCTCACAGGGTACGGGATACACCGGGGAGCTGTTTTTT. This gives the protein CASSSQGTGYTGELFF.

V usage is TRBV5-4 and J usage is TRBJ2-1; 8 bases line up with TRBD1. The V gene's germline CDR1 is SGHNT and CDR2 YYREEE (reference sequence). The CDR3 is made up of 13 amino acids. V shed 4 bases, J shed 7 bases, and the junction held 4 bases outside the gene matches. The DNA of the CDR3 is TGTGCCAGCAGCCCAAGACAGGGGAATGAGCAGTTCTTC. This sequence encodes CASSPRQGNEQFF.

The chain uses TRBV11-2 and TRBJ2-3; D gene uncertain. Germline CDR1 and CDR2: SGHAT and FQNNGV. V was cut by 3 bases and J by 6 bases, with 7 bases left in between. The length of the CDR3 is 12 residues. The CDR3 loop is CASSLGPDTQYF. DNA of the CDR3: TGTGCCAGCAGCTTGGGTCCGGATACGCAGTATTTT.

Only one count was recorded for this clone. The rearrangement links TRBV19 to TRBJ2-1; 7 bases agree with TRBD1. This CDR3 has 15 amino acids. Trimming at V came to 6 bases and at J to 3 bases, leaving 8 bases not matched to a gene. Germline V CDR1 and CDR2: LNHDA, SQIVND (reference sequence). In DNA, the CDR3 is TGTGCCAGTAGCAGTGACAGGGCGGGCTACAATGAGCAGTTCTTC. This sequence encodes CASSSDRAGYNEQFF.

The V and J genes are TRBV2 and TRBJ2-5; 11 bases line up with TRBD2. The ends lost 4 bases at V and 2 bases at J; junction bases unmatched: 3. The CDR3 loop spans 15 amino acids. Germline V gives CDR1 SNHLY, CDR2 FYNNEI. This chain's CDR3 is CASSALAGGQETQYF. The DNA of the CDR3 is TGTGCCAGCAGTGCGTTAGCGGGGGGGCAAGAGACCCAGTACTTC.

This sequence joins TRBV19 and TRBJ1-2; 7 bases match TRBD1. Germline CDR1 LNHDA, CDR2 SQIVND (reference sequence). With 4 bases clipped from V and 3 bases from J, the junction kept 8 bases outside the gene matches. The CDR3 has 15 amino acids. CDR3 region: CASSTDRESDYGYTF. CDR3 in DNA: TGTGCCAGTAGTACCGACAGGGAGAGTGACTATGGCTACACCTTC.

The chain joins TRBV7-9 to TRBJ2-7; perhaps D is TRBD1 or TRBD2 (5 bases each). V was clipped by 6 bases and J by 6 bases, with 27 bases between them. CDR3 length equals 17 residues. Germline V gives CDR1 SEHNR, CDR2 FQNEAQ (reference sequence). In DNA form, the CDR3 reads TGTGCCAGCAGTCACGGGGCGGGTGGGACCGGCGGAGGCGAGCAGTACTTC. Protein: CASSHGAGGTGGGEQYF.

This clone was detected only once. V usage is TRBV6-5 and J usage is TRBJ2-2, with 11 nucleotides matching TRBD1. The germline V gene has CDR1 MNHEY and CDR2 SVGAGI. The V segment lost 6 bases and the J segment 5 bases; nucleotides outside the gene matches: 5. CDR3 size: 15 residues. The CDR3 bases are TGTGCCAGCAGACCGGGACAGGGGGTAACCGGGGAGCTGTTTTTT. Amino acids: CASRPGQGVTGELFF.